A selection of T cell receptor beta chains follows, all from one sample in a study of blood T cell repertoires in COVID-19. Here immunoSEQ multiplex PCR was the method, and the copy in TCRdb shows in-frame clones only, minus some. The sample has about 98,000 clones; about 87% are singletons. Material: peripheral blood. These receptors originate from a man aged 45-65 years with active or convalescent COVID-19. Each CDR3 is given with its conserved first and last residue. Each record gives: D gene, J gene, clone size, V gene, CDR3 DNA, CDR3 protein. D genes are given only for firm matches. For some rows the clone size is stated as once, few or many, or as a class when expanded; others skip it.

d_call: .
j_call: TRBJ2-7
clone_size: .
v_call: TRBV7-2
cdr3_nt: TGTGCCAGCAGCCCGGACACCTACGAGCAGTACTTC
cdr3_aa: CASSPDTYEQYF

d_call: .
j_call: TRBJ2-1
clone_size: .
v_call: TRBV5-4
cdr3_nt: TGTGCCAGCAGCCCCGGACAGTCCCTACCCGTCCACAATGAGCAGTTCTTC
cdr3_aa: CASSPGQSLPVHNEQFF

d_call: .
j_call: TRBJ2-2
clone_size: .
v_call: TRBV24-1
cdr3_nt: TGTGCCACCAGTGATTTGCGCTTGCAGACCGGGGAGCTGTTTTTT
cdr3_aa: CATSDLRLQTGELFF

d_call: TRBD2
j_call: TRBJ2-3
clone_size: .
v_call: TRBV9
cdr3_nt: TGTGCCAGCAGCGGCGGGGGGGCCGTGGTCACAGATACGCAGTATTTT
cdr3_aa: CASSGGGAVVTDTQYF

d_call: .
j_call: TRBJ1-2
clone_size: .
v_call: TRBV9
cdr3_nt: TGTGCCAGCAGCGTAACAGGGTCTCTCTATGGCTACACCTTC
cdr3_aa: CASSVTGSLYGYTF

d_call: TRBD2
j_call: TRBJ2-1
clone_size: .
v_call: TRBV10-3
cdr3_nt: TGTGCCATCAAGCGAAGGACTAGCGGGGTCAATGAGCAGTTCTTC
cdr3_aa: CAIKRRTSGVNEQFF

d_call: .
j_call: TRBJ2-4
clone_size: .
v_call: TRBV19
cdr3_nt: TGTGCCAGTAGTATAGTTGAAATAGGGGGGGACATTCAGTACTTC
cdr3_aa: CASSIVEIGGDIQYF

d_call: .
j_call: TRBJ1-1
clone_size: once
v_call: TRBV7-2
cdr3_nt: TGTGCCAGCAGTCTAGGGGGAACCCTGAACACTGAAGCTTTCTTT
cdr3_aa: CASSLGGTLNTEAFF

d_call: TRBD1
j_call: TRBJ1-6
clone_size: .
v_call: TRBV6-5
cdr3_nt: TGTGCCAGCAGTTACGCGACAGGGCGAAATTCACCCCTCCACTTT
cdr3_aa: CASSYATGRNSPLHF

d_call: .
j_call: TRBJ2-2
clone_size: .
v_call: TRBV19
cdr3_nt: TGTGCCAGTAGTGCTACAGGGAACACCGGGGAGCTGTTTTTT
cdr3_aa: CASSATGNTGELFF

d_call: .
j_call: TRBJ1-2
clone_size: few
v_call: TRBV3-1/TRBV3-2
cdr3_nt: TGTGCCAGCAGCCAAGGGACACCTTATGGCTACACCTTC
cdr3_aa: CASSQGTPYGYTF

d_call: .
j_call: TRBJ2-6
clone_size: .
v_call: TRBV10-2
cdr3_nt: TGCGCCAGCACTGACAGCTCTGGGGCCAACGTCCTGACTTTC
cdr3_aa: CASTDSSGANVLTF

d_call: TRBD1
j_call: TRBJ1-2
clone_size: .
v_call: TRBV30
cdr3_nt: TGTGCCTGGACTCGACAGGGATTTAACTATGGCTACACCTTC
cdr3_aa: CAWTRQGFNYGYTF

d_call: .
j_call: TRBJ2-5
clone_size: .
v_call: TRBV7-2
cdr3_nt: TGTGCCAGCAGGCCCCCTGGGGAGGAGACCCAGTACTTC
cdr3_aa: CASRPPGEETQYF

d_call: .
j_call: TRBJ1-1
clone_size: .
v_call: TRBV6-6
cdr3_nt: TGTGCCAGCAGTTACTCGGAGATGAACACTGAAGCTTTCTTT
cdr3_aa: CASSYSEMNTEAFF

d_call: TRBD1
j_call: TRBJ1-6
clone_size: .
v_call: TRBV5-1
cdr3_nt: TGCGCCAGCAGCTTCGTAGCAGGGGGGAGAAATTCACCCCTCCACTTT
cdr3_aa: CASSFVAGGRNSPLHF

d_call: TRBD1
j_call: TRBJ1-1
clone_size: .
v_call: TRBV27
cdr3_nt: TGTGCCAGCAGGGATGGGACAGGTTACTCTGAAGCTTTCTTT
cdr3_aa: CASRDGTGYSEAFF

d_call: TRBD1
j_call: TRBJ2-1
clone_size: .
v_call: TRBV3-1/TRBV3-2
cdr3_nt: TGTGCCAGCAAGGTCGGACAGGGCTACAATGAGCAGTTCTTC
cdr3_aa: CASKVGQGYNEQFF

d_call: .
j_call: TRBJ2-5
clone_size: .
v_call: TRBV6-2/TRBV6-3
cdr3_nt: TGTGCCAGCAGTTACGCCGGGGACTGGGGAGAGACCCAGTACTTC
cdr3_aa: CASSYAGDWGETQYF

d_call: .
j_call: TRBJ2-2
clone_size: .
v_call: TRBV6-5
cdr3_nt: TGTGCCAGCAGCCAATACACCGGGGAGCTGTTTTTT
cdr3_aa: CASSQYTGELFF

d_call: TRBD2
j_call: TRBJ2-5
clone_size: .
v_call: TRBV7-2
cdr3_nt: TGTGCCAGCAGCCCGACCCTAGCGGGGGCCAAGACCCAGTACTTC
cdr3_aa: CASSPTLAGAKTQYF

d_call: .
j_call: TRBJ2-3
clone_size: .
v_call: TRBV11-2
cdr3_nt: TGTGCCAGCAGCTTAAGGTTGGGGGCGCCAGATACGCAGTATTTT
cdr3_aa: CASSLRLGAPDTQYF

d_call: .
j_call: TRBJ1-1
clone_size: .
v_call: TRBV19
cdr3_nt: TGTGCCAGCCCTGCTGCAGGTGGCACTGAAGCTTTCTTT
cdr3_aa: CASPAAGGTEAFF

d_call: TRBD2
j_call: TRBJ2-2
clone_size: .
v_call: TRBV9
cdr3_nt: TGTGCCAGCAGTGGGGACTACTGGAACACCGGGGAGCTGTTTTTT
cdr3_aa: CASSGDYWNTGELFF

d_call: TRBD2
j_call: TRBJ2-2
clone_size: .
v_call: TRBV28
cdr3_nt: TGTGCCAGCAGTGGGTGGCGGGGGATCACCGGGGAGCTGTTTTTT
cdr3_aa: CASSGWRGITGELFF

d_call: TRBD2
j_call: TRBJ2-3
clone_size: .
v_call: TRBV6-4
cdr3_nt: TGTGCCAGCAGTGCTAGCGGGGGGGCCACAGATACGCAGTATTTT
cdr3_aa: CASSASGGATDTQYF

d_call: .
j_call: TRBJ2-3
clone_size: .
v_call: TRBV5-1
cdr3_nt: TGCGCCAGCAGCTTGGTTGAGCGCGGTACGCAGTATTTT
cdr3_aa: CASSLVERGTQYF

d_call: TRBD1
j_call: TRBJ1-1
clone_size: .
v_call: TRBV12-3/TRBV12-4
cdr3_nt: TGTGCCAGCAGTACAGGGGCCGGGGAAGCTTTCTTT
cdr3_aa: CASSTGAGEAFF

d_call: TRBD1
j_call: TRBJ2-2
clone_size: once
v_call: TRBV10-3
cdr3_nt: TGTGCCACACTGGACAGGGTGACCGGGGAGCTGTTTTTT
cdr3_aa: CATLDRVTGELFF

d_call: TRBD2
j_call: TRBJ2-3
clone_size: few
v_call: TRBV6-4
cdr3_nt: TGTGCCAGCAGTGACGGGGGGGTCAGAGATACGCAGTATTTT
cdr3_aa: CASSDGGVRDTQYF

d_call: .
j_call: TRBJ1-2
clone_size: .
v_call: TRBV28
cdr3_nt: TGTGCCAGCAGTTTGGGGGAGGTGGGCTACACCTTC
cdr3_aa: CASSLGEVGYTF

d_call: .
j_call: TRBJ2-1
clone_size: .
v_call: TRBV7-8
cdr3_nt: TGTGCCAGCAGCTTAGGTCTCAGTCCAGGAAAGAATGAGCAGTTCTTC
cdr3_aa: CASSLGLSPGKNEQFF

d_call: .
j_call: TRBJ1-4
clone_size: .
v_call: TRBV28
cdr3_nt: TGTGCCAGCAAACGAGACACCGCTAATGAAAAACTGTTTTTT
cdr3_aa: CASKRDTANEKLFF

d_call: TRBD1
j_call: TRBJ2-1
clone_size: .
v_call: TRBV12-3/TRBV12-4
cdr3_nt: TGTGCCAGCATTCTCCCGGGACAGGGGGCTTTCTTC
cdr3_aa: CASILPGQGAFF

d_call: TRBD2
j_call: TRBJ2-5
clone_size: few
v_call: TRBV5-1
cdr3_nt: TGCGCCAGCAGCTTGTCGGGGGGAATTGAGACCCAGTACTTC
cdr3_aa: CASSLSGGIETQYF

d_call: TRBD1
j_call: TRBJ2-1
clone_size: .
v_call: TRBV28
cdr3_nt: TGTGCCACCCGGGACAGGGCCGACAATGAGCAGTTCTTC
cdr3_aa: CATRDRADNEQFF

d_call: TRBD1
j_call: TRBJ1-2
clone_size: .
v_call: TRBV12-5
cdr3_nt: TGTGCTAGTGCCCTCTCATCCGGGACAGGGTGGTATGGCTACACCTTC
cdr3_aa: CASALSSGTGWYGYTF

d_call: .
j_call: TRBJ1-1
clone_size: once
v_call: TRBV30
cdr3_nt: TGTGCCTGGAGTGACCCGGGGGAAGAAGCTTTCTTT
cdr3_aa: CAWSDPGEEAFF

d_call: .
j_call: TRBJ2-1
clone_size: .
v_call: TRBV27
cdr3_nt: TGTGCCAGCGCGTCCGTCGGGGGAATGGGAAATGAGCAGTTCTTC
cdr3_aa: CASASVGGMGNEQFF

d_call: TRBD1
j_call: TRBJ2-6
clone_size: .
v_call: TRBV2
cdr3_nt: TGTGCCAGCAGGACACAGGGGGCAGGGGCCAACGTCCTGACTTTC
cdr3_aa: CASRTQGAGANVLTF

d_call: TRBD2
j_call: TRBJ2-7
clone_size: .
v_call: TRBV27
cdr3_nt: TGTGCCAGCAGTCCACTAGCGGGGGTCTCCTACGAGCAGTACTTC
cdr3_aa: CASSPLAGVSYEQYF

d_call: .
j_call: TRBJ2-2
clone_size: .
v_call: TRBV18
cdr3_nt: TGTGCCAGCTCAAGCCGGGACAATGCCGGGGAGCTGTTTTTT
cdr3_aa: CASSSRDNAGELFF

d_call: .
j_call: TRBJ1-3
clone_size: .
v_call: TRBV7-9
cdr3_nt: TGTGCCAGCAGCTGGGAGCCCTCTGGAAACACCATATATTTT
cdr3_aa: CASSWEPSGNTIYF

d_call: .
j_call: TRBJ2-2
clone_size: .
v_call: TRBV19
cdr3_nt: TGTGCCAGTAGTATACGTCGCGGGGCCGCAGTAGCCGGGAACACCGGGGAGCTGTTTTTT
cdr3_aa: CASSIRRGAAVAGNTGELFF

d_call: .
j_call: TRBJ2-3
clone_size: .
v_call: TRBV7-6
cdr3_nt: TGTGCCAGCAGCCAGACTAGTGAAAGAGTAGATACGCAGTATTTT
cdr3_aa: CASSQTSERVDTQYF

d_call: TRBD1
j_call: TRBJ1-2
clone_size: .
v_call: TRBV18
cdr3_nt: TGTGCCAGCTCACTGACAGGGGGCAATGGCTACACCTTC
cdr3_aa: CASSLTGGNGYTF

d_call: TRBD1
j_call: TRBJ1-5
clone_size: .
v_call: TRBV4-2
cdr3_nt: TGTGCCAGCAGCCAAGAGTGGACAGGGGGACAGCCCCAGCATTTT
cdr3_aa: CASSQEWTGGQPQHF

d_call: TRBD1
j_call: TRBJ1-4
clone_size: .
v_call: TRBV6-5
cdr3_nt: TGTGCCAGCAAGACACCGGACAGGGCTAATGAAAAACTGTTTTTT
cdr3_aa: CASKTPDRANEKLFF

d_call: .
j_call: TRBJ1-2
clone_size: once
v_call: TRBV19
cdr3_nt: TGTGCCAGTAGTATTCGGTCTAACTATGGCTACACCTTC
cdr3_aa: CASSIRSNYGYTF

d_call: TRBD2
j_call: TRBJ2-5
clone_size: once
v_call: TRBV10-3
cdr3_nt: TGTGCCATCAGTAGCGGGGACCAAGAGACCCAGTACTTC
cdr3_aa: CAISSGDQETQYF

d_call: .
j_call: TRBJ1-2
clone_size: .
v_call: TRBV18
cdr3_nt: TGTGCCAGCTCACAGGGCAGGACTCAAAACTATGGCTACACCTTC
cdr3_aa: CASSQGRTQNYGYTF